This record looks at one T cell receptor beta chain sequence and its context. These data are taken from a study of blood T cell repertoires in COVID-19. Study overall: The analysed material was cDNA or gDNA that came from T cells, B-cell-depleted T cells, or PBMCs.

Trimming cost V 6 bases and J 8 bases, with 8 bases left between them. The CDR3 runs to 11 residues. Germline CDR1 is MDHEN and CDR2 is SYDVKM. Categorization into cohorts depended on clinical history that participants reported. The protocol was immunoSEQ multiplex PCR, while the TCRdb copy is restricted to in-frame clones and leaves out a portion. Here the sample spans over 350,000 clones, approximately 90% being singletons. The chain couples TRBV28 to TRBJ2-1; tentative D call: TRBD2 (5 bases). The sequenced material came from PBMCs or T cells enriched from blood (not recorded which). This TCR was sampled from a woman in her late teens or twenties who had recovered from COVID-19. The CDR3 loop reads CASSRGYEQFF. CDR3 in DNA: TGTGCCAGCAGCCGGGGTTATGAGCAGTTCTTC. The full variable domain, completed using reference TRBV28 and TRBJ2-1, is DVKVTQSSRYLVKRTGEKVFLECVQDMDHENMFWYRQDPGLGLRLIYFSYDVKMKEKGDIPEGYSVSREKKERFSLILESASTNQTSMYLCASSRGYEQFFGPGTRLTVL.